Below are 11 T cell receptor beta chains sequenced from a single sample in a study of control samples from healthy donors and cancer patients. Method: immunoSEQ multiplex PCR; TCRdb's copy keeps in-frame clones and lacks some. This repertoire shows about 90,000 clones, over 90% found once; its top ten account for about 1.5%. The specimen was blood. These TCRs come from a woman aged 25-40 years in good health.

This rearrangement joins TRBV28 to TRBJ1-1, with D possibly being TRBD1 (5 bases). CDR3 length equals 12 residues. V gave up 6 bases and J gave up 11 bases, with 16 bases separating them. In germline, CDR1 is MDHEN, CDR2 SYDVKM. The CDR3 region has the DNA TGTGCCAGCAGCCTCGACAGCCCAGCCGCTTTCTTT. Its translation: CASSLDSPAAFF.

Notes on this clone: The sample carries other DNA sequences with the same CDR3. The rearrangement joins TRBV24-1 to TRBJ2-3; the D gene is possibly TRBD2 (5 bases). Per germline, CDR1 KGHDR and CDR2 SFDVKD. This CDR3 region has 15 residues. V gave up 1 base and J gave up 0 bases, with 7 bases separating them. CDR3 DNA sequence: TGTGCCACCAGTGATTTAGGCGGGAGCACAGATACGCAGTATTTT. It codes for CATSDLGGSTDTQYF.

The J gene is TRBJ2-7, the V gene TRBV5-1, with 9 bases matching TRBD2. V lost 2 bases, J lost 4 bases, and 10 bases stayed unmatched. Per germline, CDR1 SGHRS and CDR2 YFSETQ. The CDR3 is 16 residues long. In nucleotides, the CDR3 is TGCGCCAGCAGCTTAAGCCCGATAGCGGGAGTATACGAGCAGTACTTC. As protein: CASSLSPIAGVYEQYF.

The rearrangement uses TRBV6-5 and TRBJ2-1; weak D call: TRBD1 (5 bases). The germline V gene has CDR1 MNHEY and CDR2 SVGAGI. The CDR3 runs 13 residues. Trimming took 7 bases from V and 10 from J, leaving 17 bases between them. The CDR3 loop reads CASIKETVREQFF. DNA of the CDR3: TGTGCCAGCATCAAGGAGACAGTCCGGGAGCAGTTCTTC.

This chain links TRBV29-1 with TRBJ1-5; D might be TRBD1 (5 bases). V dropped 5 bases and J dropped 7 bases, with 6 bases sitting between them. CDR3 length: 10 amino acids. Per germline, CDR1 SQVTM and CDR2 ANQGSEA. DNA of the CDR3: TGCAGCGTTTGGGGGCAGCCCCAGCATTTT. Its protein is CSVWGQPQHF.

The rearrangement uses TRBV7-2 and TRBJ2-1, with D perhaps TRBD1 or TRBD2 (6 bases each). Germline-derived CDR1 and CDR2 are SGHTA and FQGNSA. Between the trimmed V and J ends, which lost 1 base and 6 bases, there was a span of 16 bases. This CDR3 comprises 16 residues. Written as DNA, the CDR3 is TGTGCCAGCAGCTTAGTGGGGGCAGGGAGGAGCAATGAGCAGTTCTTC. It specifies CASSLVGAGRSNEQFF.

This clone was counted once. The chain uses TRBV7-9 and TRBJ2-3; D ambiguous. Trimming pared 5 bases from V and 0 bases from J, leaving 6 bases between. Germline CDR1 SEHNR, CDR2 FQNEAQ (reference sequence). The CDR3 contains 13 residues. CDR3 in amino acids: CASSPTSTDTQYF. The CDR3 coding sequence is TGTGCCAGCAGCCCTACTAGCACAGATACGCAGTATTTT.

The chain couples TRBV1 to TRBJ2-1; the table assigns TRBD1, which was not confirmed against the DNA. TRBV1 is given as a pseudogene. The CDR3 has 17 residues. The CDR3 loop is CTSSTRPGTGYDNEQFF. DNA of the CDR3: TGCACCAGCAGCACGCGACCCGGGACAGGGTACGACAATGAGCAGTTCTTC.

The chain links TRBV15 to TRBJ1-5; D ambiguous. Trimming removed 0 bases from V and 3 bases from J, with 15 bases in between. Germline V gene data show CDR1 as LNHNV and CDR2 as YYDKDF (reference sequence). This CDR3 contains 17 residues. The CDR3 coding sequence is TGTGCCACCAGCAGAGAAGGGCCAGAGATCACCAATCAGCCCCAGCATTTT. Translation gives CATSREGPEITNQPQHF.

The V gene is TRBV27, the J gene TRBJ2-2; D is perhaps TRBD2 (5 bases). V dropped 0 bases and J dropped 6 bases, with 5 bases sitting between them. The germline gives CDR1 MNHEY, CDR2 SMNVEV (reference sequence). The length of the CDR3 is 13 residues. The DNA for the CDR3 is TGTGCCAGCAGTTTATCCGGGGCCGGGGAGCTGTTTTTT. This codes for CASSLSGAGELFF.

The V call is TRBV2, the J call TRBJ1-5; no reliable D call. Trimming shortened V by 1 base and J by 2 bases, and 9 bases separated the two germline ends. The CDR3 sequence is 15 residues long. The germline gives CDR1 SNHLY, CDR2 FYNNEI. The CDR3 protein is CASSEVMARNQPQHF. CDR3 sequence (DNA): TGTGCCAGCAGTGAAGTAATGGCACGCAATCAGCCCCAGCATTTT.